Following are 17 T cell receptor beta chains from one sample sequenced in a study of shared clonotypes between healthy human individuals. TCRdb keeps only in-frame clones here, not all; method: immunoSEQ multiplex PCR. The table has approximately 500,000 clones, approximately 79% seen once. Sequencing was performed on PBMCs. The receptors here all came from a woman aged 40 to 50 in good health. Some clones in this sample may be carry-over from other donors' samples.

Turning to this clone: Distinct nucleotide sequences in the sample also encode this CDR3. The V call is TRBV28, the J call TRBJ2-2; 7 bases agree with TRBD1. J was trimmed by 5 bases and V by 6 bases; bases with no gene match: 3. CDR3 length: 13 amino acids. Germline V gene data show CDR1 as MDHEN and CDR2 as SYDVKM. Written as DNA, the CDR3 is TGTGCCAGCAGGGCAGGGGGTACCGGGGAGCTGTTTTTT. This sequence encodes CASRAGGTGELFF. Drawing the rest from reference TRBV28 and TRBJ2-2, the complete variable domain is DVKVTQSSRYLVKRTGEKVFLECVQDMDHENMFWYRQDPGLGLRLIYFSYDVKMKEKGDIPEGYSVSREKKERFSLILESASTNQTSMYLCASRAGGTGELFFGEGSRLTVL.

The CDR3 reads CATSPPGRPSTDTQYF. The CDR3 nucleotides read TGTGCCACCAGCCCTCCCGGGAGACCTAGCACAGATACGCAGTATTTT. This chain uses TRBV15 with TRBJ2-3, with D maybe TRBD2 (6 bases). The CDR3 is made up of 16 amino acids. Germline V gives CDR1 LNHNV, CDR2 YYDKDF (reference sequence). V was shortened by 5 bases and J by 0 bases, with 15 bases between the two germline ends. The full variable domain, rest sourced from reference TRBV15 and TRBJ2-3, is DAMVIQNPRYQVTQFGKPVTLSCSQTLNHNVMYWYQQKSSQAPKLLFHYYDKDFNNEADTPDNFQSRRPNTSFCFLDIRSPGLGDTAMYLCATSPPGRPSTDTQYFGPGTRLTVL.

About this clone: This likely traces to a read error, being one base from a far larger clone. This chain connects TRBV10-1 to TRBJ2-3; D perhaps matches TRBD2 (7 bases). This CDR3 has 15 residues. Germline V lookup: CDR1 WNHNN, CDR2 SYGVQD (reference sequence). CDR3 bases: TGTGCCATCAGTGCAAAGGGGGGGAGCACAGATACGCGGTATTTT. It is translated as CAISAKGGSTDTRYF.

Concerning this clone: One junction end disagrees with the germline gene, perhaps due to a read error. The gene calls are TRBV4-1 and TRBJ2-6; TRBD1 aligns across 11 bases. The CDR3 is 16 residues long. Germline assignment: CDR1 MGHRA and CDR2 YSYEKL. The CDR3 here is CASSNPRDRGGNVLTF. The DNA of the CDR3 is TGCGCCAGCAGCAACCCTAGGGACAGGGGGGGCAACGTCCTGACTTTC.

Points on this clone: This may come from a read error, since a much larger clone is one base off. Other DNA variants within this sample encode the same CDR3. The genes are TRBV6-1 and TRBJ1-1, with a tentative D call TRBD1 (5 bases). Deletions cut 3 bases from V and 1 base from J, with 9 bases between. Per the germline V gene, CDR1 is MNHNS and CDR2 is SASEGT. CDR3 length: 14 residues. This CDR3 is CASSEVGGNTEAFF. In DNA form, the CDR3 reads TGTGCCAGCAGTGAGGTCGGGGGGAACACTGAAGCTTTCTTT.

The V gene is TRBV19, the J gene TRBJ1-2; 8 bases align to TRBD1. The J segment lost 6 bases and the V segment lost 5 bases, leaving 8 bases of the junction unmatched. Germline V gene lookup returns CDR1 LNHDA and CDR2 SQIVND (reference sequence). This CDR3 spans 14 amino acids. CDR3: CASSPRTGWHGYTF. In DNA form, the CDR3 reads TGTGCCAGTAGTCCCCGGACAGGGTGGCATGGCTACACCTTC.

The genes are TRBV11-1 and TRBJ2-1; no clear D. The V gene's germline CDR1 is SGHAT and CDR2 FQDESV (reference sequence). The CDR3 is 13 residues long. The V end was cut by 2 bases, the J end by 6 bases, with 8 bases between. The CDR3 nucleotides are TGTGCCAGCAGCTTAAGACTGAGCAATGAGCAGTTCTTC. Translation: CASSLRLSNEQFF.

This chain connects TRBV30 to TRBJ1-2, with 7 bases fitting TRBD1. Germline CDR1 and CDR2: GTSNPN and SVGIG (reference sequence). This CDR3 is 13 amino acids long. V dropped 3 bases and J dropped 7; count of bases not matched to a gene: 8. The CDR3 nucleotides read TGTGCCTGGAGCAGACAGGGCCCCTGTGGCTACACCTTC. This sequence encodes CAWSRQGPCGYTF.

The V and J genes are TRBV28 and TRBJ2-5, with a weak D call TRBD2 (6 bases). The J call may be incorrect, as the DNA end agrees better with TRBJ2-7. CDR3 length: 16 amino acids. The V gene's germline CDR1 is MDHEN and CDR2 SYDVKM. CDR3 sequence: CASRRPGLLRTYEQYF. As DNA, the CDR3 is TGTGCCAGCAGGAGACCGGGACTCCTAAGAACCTACGAGCAGTACTTC.

Of note for this clone: Other DNA sequences from this sample encode an identical CDR3 as well. This chain joins TRBV5-1 and TRBJ1-1; unclear D gene. Germline assignment: CDR1 SGHRS and CDR2 YFSETQ. V was cut by 0 bases and J by 0 bases, with 3 bases left in between. CDR3 length: 13 residues. CDR3 bases: TGCGCCAGCAGCTTGGAAATGAACACTGAAGCTTTCTTT. It translates to CASSLEMNTEAFF.

This clone was found a few times. The gene calls are TRBV5-1 and TRBJ2-7, with TRBD2 identical over 8 bases. Germline V gene lookup returns CDR1 SGHRS and CDR2 YFSETQ. CDR3 length equals 14 residues. Trimming took 5 bases from V and 1 from J; bases not matched to a gene: 5. This CDR3 reads CASSQRESSYEQYF. The CDR3 bases are TGCGCCAGCAGTCAGCGGGAGAGTTCCTACGAGCAGTACTTC.

Sample share makes this clone medium-sized. The rearrangement uses TRBV29-1 and TRBJ1-2; the D gene is possibly TRBD1 (5 bases). Trimming took 5 bases from V and 1 from J, leaving 17 bases between them. CDR1 is SQVTM, CDR2 ANQGSEA, per germline. The CDR3 is 15 amino acids. CDR3 sequence reads: CSVNEDGGGNYGYTF. Here the CDR3 DNA reads TGCAGCGTTAATGAGGACGGCGGGGGTAACTATGGCTACACCTTC.

The chain links TRBV7-2 to TRBJ2-1; 12 bases line up with TRBD2. CDR3 length: 19 residues. The trim removed 1 base at V and 2 bases at J, leaving 9 bases unmatched. CDR1 SGHTA and CDR2 FQGNSA come from the germline V gene. The CDR3 loop is CASSLVWASGRGPYNEQFF. CDR3 DNA sequence: TGTGCCAGCAGCTTAGTGTGGGCTAGCGGGAGGGGTCCCTACAATGAGCAGTTCTTC.

This chain uses TRBV18 with TRBJ2-7; D might be TRBD1 (5 bases). V lost 0 bases to trimming and J lost 2 bases, with 8 bases between them. Looked up from germline, CDR1 is KGHSH and CDR2 is LQKENI. The CDR3 is made up of 14 amino acids. DNA for the CDR3: TGTGCCAGCTCACCACCGTACAGGACCTACGAGCAGTACTTC. It specifies CASSPPYRTYEQYF.

The CDR3, as DNA: TGCGCCAGCAGCCCCCGTGGGCTAGCGGCGGGGACCCAGTACTTC. Translation gives CASSPRGLAAGTQYF. The gene calls are TRBV5-1 and TRBJ2-5; 7 bases are shared with TRBD2. Germline trimming cut 4 bases from V and 7 bases from J; bases unmatched to any gene: 13. The CDR3 is made up of 15 amino acids. The germline V gene has CDR1 SGHRS and CDR2 YFSETQ.

The rearrangement uses TRBV7-2 and TRBJ2-2; 10 bases match TRBD2. With V trimmed by 1 base and J by 4 bases, 6 bases remained unmatched. The CDR3 loop spans 17 amino acids. Germline loops: CDR1 SGHTA, CDR2 FQGNSA. CDR3 DNA: TGTGCCAGCAGCTTAGGACTAGCGGGTTTGACCACCGGGGAGCTGTTTTTT. It encodes CASSLGLAGLTTGELFF.

The table lists this clone with many counts. The V call is TRBV2, the J call TRBJ2-7; D not certain. Trimming cost V 3 bases and J 2 bases, with 14 bases left between them. The CDR3 covers 15 residues. Germline V gene data show CDR1 as SNHLY and CDR2 as FYNNEI. The CDR3 DNA reads as TGTGCCAGCAGTGATAGCTGGCCTTCCCCCTACGAGCAGTACTTC. This gives the protein CASSDSWPSPYEQYF.